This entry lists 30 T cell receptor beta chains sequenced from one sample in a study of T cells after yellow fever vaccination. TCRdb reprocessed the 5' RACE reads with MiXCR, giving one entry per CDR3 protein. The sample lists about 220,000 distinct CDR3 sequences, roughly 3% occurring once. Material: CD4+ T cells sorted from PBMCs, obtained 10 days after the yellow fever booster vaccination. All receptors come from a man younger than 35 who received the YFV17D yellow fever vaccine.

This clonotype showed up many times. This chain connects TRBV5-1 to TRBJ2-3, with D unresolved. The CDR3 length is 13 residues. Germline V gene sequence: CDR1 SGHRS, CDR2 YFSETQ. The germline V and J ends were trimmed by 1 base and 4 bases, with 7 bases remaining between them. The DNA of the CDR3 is TGCGCCAGCAGCTTGTTCTCTTCAGATACGCAGTATTTT. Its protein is CASSLFSSDTQYF.

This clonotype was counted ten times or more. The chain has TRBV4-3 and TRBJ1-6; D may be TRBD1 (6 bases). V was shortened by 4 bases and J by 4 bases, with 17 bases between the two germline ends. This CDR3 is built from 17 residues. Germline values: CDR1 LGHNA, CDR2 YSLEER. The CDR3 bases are TGCGCCAGCAGCCGTCAACGGCAGGGGAAGTATAATTCACCCCTCCACTTT. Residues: CASSRQRQGKYNSPLHF.

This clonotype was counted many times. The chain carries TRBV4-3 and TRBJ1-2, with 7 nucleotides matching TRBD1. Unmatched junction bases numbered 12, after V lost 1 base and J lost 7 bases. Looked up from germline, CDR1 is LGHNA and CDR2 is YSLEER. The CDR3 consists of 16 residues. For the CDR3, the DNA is TGCGCCAGCAGCCAAGGCAGCGGAGGGGGCAGTAGTGGCTACACCTTC. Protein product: CASSQGSGGGSSGYTF.

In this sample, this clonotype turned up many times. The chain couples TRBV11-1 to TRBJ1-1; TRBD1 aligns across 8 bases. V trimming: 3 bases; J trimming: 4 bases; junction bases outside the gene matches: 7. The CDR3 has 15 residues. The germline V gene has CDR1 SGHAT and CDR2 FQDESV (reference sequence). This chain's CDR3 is CASSFQGAVSTEAFF. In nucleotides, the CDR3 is TGTGCCAGCAGCTTCCAGGGGGCTGTCAGCACTGAAGCTTTCTTT.

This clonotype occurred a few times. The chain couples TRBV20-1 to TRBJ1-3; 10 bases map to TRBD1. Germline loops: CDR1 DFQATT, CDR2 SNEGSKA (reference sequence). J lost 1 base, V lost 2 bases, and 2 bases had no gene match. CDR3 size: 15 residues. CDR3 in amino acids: CSARSGQGSGNTIYF. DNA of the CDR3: TGCAGTGCTAGATCGGGACAGGGGTCTGGAAACACCATATATTTT.

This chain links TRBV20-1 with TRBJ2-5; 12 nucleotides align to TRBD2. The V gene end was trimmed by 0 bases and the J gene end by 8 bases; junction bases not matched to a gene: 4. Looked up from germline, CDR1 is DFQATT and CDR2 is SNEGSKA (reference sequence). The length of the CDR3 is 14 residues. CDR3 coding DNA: TGCAGTGCTAGAGATGGACTAGCGGGGCAAACCCAGTACTTC. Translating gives CSARDGLAGQTQYF.

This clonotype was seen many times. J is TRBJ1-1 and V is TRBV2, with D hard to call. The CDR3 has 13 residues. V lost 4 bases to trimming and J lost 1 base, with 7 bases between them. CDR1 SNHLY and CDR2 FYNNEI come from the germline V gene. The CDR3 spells CASSGLGNTEAFF. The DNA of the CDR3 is TGTGCCAGCAGTGGGTTGGGGAACACTGAAGCTTTCTTT.

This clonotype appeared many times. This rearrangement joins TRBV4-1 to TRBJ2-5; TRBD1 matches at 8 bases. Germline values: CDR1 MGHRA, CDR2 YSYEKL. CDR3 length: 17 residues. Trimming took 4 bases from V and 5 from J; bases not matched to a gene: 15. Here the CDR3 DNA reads TGCGCCAGCAGCCTCTCGGGGACAGGCCTTAGGGGGGAGACCCAGTACTTC. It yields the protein CASSLSGTGLRGETQYF.

The CDR3 loop reads CASSTVHSYNSPLHF. The CDR3 region has the DNA TGTGCCAGTAGTACCGTTCATTCGTATAATTCACCCCTCCACTTT. The chain recombines TRBV19 with TRBJ1-6; D gene ambiguous. Germline values: CDR1 LNHDA, CDR2 SQIVND (reference sequence). V was clipped by 4 bases and J by 4 bases, with 11 bases between them. There are 15 residues in the CDR3. Complete variable domain (other parts from reference TRBV19 and TRBJ1-6): DGGITQSPKYLFRKEGQNVTLSCEQNLNHDAMYWYRQDPGQGLRLIYYSQIVNDFQKGDIAEGYSVSREKKESFPLTVTSAQKNPTAFYLCASSTVHSYNSPLHFGNGTRLTVT.

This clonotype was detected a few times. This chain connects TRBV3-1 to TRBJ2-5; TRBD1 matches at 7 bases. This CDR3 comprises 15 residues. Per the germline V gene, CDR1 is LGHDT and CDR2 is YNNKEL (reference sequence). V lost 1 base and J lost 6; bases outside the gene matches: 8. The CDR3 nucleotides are TGTGCCAGCAGCCAAGGATTTGACAGGGTGAAGACCCAGTACTTC. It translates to CASSQGFDRVKTQYF.

The CDR3 nucleotides are TGTGCCAGCAGCTGGACTAGCGGGGGTCCCCAAGAGACCCAGTACTTC. The encoded protein is CASSWTSGGPQETQYF. The chain recombines TRBV7-8 with TRBJ2-5; 13 positions match TRBD2. Germline V gene data show CDR1 as SGHVS and CDR2 as FQNEAQ. The CDR3 runs to 16 residues. Trimming took 4 bases from V and 1 from J; bases not matched to a gene: 3. Full variable domain (remainder filled in from reference TRBV7-8 and TRBJ2-5): GAGVSQSPRYKVAKRGQDVALRCDPISGHVSLFWYQQALGQGPEFLTYFQNEAQLDKSGLPSDRFFAERPEGSVSTLKIQRTQQEDSAVYLCASSWTSGGPQETQYFGPGTRLLVL.

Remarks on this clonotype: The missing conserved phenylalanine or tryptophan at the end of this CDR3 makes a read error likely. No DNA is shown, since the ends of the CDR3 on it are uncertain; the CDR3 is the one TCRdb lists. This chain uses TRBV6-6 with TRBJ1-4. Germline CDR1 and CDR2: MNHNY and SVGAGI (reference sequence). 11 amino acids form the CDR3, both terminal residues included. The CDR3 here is CASSYIRNRPV.

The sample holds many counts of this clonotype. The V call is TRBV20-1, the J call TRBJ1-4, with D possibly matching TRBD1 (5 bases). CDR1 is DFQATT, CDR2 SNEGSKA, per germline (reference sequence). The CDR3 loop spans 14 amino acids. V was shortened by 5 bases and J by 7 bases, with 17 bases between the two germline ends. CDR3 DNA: TGCAGTGCTGAGGGGAGCCAAGGGAGTGAAAAACTGTTTTTT. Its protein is CSAEGSQGSEKLFF.

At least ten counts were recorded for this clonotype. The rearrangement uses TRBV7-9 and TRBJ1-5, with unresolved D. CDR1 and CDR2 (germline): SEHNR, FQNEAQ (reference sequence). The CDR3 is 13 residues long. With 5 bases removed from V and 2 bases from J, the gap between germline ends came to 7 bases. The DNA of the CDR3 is TGTGCCAGCAGCCCTCTGGGCAATCAGCCCCAGCATTTT. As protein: CASSPLGNQPQHF.

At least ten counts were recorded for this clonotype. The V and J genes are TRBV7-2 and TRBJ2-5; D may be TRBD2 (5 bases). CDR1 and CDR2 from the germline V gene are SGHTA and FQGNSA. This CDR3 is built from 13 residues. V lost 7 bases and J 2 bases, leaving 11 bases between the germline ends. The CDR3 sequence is CASMRGNQETQYF. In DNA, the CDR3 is TGTGCCAGCATGAGAGGGAATCAAGAGACCCAGTACTTC.

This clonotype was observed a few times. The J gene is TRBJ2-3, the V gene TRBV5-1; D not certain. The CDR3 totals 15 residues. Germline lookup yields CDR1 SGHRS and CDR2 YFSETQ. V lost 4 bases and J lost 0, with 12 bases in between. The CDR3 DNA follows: TGCGCCAGCAGCGTTTTACCGTCTAGCACAGATACGCAGTATTTT. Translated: CASSVLPSSTDTQYF. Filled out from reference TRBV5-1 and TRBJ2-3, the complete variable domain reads KAGVTQTPRYLIKTRGQQVTLSCSPISGHRSVSWYQQTPGQGLQFLFEYFSETQRNKGNFPGRFSGRQFSNSRSEMNVSTLELGDSALYLCASSVLPSSTDTQYFGPGTRLTVL.

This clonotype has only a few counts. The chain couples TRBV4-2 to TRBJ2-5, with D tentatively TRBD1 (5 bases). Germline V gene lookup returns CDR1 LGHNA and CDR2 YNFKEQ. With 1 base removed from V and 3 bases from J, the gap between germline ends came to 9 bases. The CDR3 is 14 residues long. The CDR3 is CASSQGSREETQYF. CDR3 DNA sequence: TGTGCCAGCAGCCAAGGTTCCAGGGAAGAGACCCAGTACTTC.

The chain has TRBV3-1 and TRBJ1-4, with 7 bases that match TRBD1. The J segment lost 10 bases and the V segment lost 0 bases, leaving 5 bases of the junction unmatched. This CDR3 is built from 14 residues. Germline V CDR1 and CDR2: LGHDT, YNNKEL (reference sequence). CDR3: CASSQETGWLKLFF. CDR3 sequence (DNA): TGTGCCAGCAGCCAAGAGACAGGGTGGTTAAAACTGTTTTTT.

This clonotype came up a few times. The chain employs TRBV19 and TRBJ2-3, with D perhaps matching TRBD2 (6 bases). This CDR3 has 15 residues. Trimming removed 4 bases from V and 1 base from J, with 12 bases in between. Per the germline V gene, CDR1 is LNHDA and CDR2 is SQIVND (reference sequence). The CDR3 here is CASSSAGYRTDTQYF. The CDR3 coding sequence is TGTGCCAGTAGTAGCGCGGGGTATCGCACAGATACGCAGTATTTT.

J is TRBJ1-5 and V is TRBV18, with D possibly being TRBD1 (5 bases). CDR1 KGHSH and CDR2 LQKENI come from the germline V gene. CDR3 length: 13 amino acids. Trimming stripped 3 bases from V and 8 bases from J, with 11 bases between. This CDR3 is CASSPDRGEPQHF. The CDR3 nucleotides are TGTGCCAGCTCACCCGACCGGGGCGAGCCCCAGCATTTT. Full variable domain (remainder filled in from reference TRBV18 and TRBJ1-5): NAGVMQNPRHLVRRRGQEARLRCSPMKGHSHVYWYRQLPEEGLKFMVYLQKENIIDESGMPKERFSAEFPKEGPSILRIQQVVRGDSAAYFCASSPDRGEPQHFGDGTRLSIL.

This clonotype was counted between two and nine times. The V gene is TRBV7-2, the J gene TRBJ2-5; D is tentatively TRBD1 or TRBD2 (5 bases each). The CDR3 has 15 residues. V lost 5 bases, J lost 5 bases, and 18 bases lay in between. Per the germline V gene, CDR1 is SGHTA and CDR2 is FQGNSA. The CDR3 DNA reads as TGTGCCAGCAGCCCGCCCCCACTAGGGGCGGAGACCCAGTACTTC. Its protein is CASSPPPLGAETQYF.

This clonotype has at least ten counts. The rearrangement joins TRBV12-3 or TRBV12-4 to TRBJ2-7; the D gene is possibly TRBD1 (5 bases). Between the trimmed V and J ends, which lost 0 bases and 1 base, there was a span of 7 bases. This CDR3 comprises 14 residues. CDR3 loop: CASSLAGPSYEQYF. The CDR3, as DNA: TGTGCCAGCAGTTTAGCGGGGCCTTCCTACGAGCAGTACTTC.

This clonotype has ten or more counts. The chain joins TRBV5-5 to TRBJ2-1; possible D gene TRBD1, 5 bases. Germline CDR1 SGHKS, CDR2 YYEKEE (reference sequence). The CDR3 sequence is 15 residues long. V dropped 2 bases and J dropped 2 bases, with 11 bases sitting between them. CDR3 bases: TGTGCCAGCAGCTTTTCAGGGTATCCCTACAATGAGCAGTTCTTC. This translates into CASSFSGYPYNEQFF.

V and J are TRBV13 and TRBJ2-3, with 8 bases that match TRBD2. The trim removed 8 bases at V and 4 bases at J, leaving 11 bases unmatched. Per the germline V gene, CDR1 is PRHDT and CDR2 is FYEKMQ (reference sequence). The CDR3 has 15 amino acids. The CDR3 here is CASANAGGLPDTQYF. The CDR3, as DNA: TGTGCCAGCGCCAATGCGGGGGGCCTCCCAGATACGCAGTATTTT.

CDR3 region: CASSQVINTEAFF. The DNA for the CDR3 is TGCGCCAGCAGCCAAGTAATTAACACTGAAGCTTTCTTT. The chain employs TRBV4-3 and TRBJ1-1; D gene unclear. CDR1 is LGHNA and CDR2 is YSLEER in the germline V gene. Trimming removed 1 base from V and 2 bases from J, with 5 bases in between. This CDR3 has 13 amino acids.

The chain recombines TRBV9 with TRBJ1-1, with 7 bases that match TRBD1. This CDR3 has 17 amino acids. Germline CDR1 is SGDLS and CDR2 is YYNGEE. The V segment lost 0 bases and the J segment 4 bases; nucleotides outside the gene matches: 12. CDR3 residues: CASSVAPQGSIGTEAFF. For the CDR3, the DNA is TGTGCCAGCAGCGTAGCCCCACAGGGGAGTATAGGCACTGAAGCTTTCTTT.

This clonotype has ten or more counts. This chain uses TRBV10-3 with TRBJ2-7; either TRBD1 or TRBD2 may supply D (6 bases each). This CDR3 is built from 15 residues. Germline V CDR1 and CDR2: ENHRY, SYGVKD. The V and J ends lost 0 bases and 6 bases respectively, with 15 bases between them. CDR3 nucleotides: TGTGCCATCAGTGAGTCAGGGGGGCAGGCAAGCGAGCAGTACTTC. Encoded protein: CAISESGGQASEQYF.

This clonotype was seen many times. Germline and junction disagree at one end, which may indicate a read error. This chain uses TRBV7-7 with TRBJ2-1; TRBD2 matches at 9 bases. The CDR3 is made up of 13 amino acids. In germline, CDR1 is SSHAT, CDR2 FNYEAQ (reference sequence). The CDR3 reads CASSLAGAGEQFF. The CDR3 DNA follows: TGTGCTAGCAGCTTAGCGGGGGCGGGGGAGCAGTTCTTC.

DNA of the CDR3: TGTGCCAGCAGTCACGGGACTGAAGCTTTCTTT. Translating gives CASSHGTEAFF. The chain recombines TRBV6-2 or TRBV6-3 with TRBJ1-1; D remains ambiguous. This CDR3 contains 11 residues. The V and J ends lost 5 bases and 5 bases respectively, with 6 bases between them. Germline V gene data show CDR1 as MNHEY and CDR2 as SVGEGT.

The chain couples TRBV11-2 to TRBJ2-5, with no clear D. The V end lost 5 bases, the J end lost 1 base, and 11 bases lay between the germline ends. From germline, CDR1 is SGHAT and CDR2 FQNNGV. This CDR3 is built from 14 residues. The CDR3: CASSPTTLQETQYF. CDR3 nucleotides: TGTGCCAGCAGCCCAACAACCCTCCAAGAGACCCAGTACTTC.